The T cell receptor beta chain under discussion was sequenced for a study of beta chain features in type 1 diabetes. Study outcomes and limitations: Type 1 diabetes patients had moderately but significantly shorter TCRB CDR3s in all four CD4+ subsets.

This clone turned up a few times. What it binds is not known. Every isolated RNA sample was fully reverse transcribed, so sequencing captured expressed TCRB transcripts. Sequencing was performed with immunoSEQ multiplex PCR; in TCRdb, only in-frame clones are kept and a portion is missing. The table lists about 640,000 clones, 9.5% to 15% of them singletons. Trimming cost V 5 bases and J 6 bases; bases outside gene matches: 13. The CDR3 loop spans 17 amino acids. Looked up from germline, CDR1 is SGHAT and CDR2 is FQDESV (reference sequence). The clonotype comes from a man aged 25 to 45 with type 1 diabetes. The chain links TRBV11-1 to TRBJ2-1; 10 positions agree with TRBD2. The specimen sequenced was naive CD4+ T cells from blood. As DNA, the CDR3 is TGTGCCAGCAGCCCAAGAGGGTTACTAGCGGGAAGCAATGAGCAGTTCTTC. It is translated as CASSPRGLLAGSNEQFF. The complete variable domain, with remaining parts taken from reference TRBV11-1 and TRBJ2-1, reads EAEVAQSPRYKITEKSQAVAFWCDPISGHATLYWYRQILGQGPELLVQFQDESVVDDSQLPKDRFSAERLKGVDSTLKIQPAELGDSAMYLCASSPRGLLAGSNEQFFGPGTRLTVL.